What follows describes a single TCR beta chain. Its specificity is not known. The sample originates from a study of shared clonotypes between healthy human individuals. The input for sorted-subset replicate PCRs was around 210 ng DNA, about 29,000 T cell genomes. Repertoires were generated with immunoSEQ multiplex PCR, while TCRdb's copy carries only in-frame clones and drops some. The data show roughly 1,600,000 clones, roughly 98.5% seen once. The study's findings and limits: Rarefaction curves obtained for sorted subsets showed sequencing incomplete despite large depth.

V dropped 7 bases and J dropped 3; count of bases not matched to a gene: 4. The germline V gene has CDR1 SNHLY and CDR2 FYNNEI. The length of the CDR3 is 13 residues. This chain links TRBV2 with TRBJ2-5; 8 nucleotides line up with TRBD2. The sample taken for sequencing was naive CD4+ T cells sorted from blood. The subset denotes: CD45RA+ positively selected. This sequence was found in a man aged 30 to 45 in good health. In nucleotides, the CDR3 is TGTGCCAGCAAACCAGCGGGAGAAGAGACCCAGTACTTC. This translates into CASKPAGEETQYF.